This is a list of T cell receptor beta chains from one sample in a study of OX40 agonist ivuxolimab in advanced cancers. TCRdb keeps only in-frame clones here, not all; method: immunoSEQ multiplex PCR. This sample has 60,000 or so clones; about 86% occur once, and the top ten carry approximately 1%. The source was CD4+ or CD8+ T cells sorted from blood, collected in a trial of the OX40 agonist ivuxolimab. Receptor source: an adult with an advanced solid tumor such as melanoma, head and neck, liver or kidney cancer. Both conserved end residues are part of each CDR3. D genes are given only for firm matches. The size field is filled for only some rows; it gives once, few, many or a size class.

v_gene,d_gene,j_gene,abundance,len,CDR3aa,CDR3nt
TRBV7-2,TRBD1,TRBJ1-1,few,15,CASSLNTGGLGEAFF,TGTGCCAGCAGCTTAAACACAGGGGGACTTGGTGAAGCTTTCTTT
TRBV7-6,NA,TRBJ2-5,NA,12,CASSPSTRTQYF,TGTGCCAGCAGCCCGAGCACGAGGACCCAGTACTTC
TRBV7-9,NA,TRBJ2-7,NA,14,CASSFYAGTYEQYF,TGTGCCAGCAGCTTCTATGCAGGGACCTACGAGCAGTACTTC
TRBV2,NA,TRBJ2-2,NA,15,CASRGGSGSTGELFF,TGTGCCAGCAGGGGAGGCAGCGGGTCAACCGGGGAGCTGTTTTTT
TRBV6-5,NA,TRBJ1-6,NA,13,CAAGQGSDSPLHF,TGTGCGGCCGGTCAGGGGAGTGATTCACCCCTCCACTTT
TRBV7-8,NA,TRBJ1-1,few,16,CASSLDWGPAGTEAFF,TGTGCCAGCAGCTTAGACTGGGGGCCTGCGGGCACTGAAGCTTTCTTT
TRBV19,NA,TRBJ2-1,NA,14,CASSIDPSRDEQFF,TGTGCCAGTAGTATAGATCCTTCGCGGGATGAGCAGTTCTTC
TRBV16,NA,TRBJ2-1,NA,12,CASSPSGYGQFF,TGTGCCAGCAGCCCATCGGGGTATGGGCAGTTCTTC
TRBV15,NA,TRBJ2-3,once,16,CATSNSRHRSTDTQYF,TGTGCCACCAGCAACTCGCGGCACAGGTCAACAGATACGCAGTATTTT
TRBV2,NA,TRBJ1-2,NA,13,CASSDQGAGGYTF,TGTGCCAGCAGCGATCAGGGAGCCGGGGGCTACACCTTC
TRBV19,TRBD1,TRBJ1-2,NA,14,CATNLGQGLYGYTF,TGTGCCACCAACCTCGGACAGGGATTATATGGCTACACCTTC
TRBV10-3,NA,TRBJ2-3,once,16,CAISGKGGYSTDTQYF,TGTGCCATCAGTGGAAAGGGTGGTTATAGCACAGATACGCAGTATTTT
TRBV11-2,NA,TRBJ2-5,NA,17,CASSSSLTRGNQETQYF,TGTGCCAGCAGCTCAAGTTTGACCCGGGGTAACCAAGAGACCCAGTACTTC
TRBV18,NA,TRBJ2-3,NA,14,CASSPRAGGGTQYF,TGTGCCAGCTCACCACGCGCAGGGGGGGGTACGCAGTATTTT
TRBV6-1,NA,TRBJ2-3,once,13,CASRWTSTDTQYF,TGTGCCAGCAGGTGGACGAGCACAGATACGCAGTATTTT
TRBV5-4,NA,TRBJ2-1,NA,14,CASSSARSHNEQFF,TGTGCCAGCAGCTCAGCGCGGTCCCACAATGAGCAGTTCTTC
TRBV18,TRBD1,TRBJ1-5,NA,14,CASSRQGSNQPQHF,TGTGCCAGCTCAAGACAGGGGAGCAATCAGCCCCAGCATTTT
TRBV5-1,NA,TRBJ2-3,NA,15,CASSLGGQGGHTQYF,TGCGCCAGCAGCTTGGGTGGCCAGGGAGGTCATACGCAGTATTTT
TRBV6-5,TRBD1,TRBJ2-5,few,16,CASSYVSRGHRETQYF,TGTGCCAGCAGTTACGTTTCCAGGGGGCACAGGGAGACCCAGTACTTC
TRBV2,TRBD2,TRBJ2-3,NA,15,CASGAEGLPTDTQYF,TGTGCCAGCGGAGCTGAGGGACTACCGACAGATACGCAGTATTTT
TRBV2,TRBD2,TRBJ2-1,NA,15,CASRPLAETYNEQFF,TGTGCCAGCAGGCCTCTAGCGGAAACTTACAATGAGCAGTTCTTC
TRBV18,TRBD1,TRBJ2-7,NA,15,CASSPVTGGAYEQYF,TGTGCCAGCTCACCCGTGACAGGGGGCGCCTACGAGCAGTACTTC
TRBV7-2,NA,TRBJ1-5,once,15,CASSYDRDGNQPQHF,TGTGCCAGCAGCTACGACCGGGACGGCAATCAGCCCCAGCATTTT
TRBV7-9,NA,TRBJ1-2,NA,14,CATTEGFTGYGYTF,TGTGCCACTACCGAGGGGTTTACAGGCTATGGCTACACCTTC
TRBV7-2,TRBD1,TRBJ2-7,NA,16,CASSFAGTGAGYKQYF,TGTGCCAGCAGCTTCGCCGGGACAGGGGCTGGCTACAAGCAGTACTTC
TRBV6-1,TRBD1,TRBJ1-5,once,16,CASSVQEGDRVQPQHF,TGTGCCAGCAGTGTACAAGAGGGGGACAGGGTCCAGCCCCAGCATTTT
TRBV9,NA,TRBJ1-1,NA,15,CARSARGRGNTEAFF,TGTGCCCGCAGCGCGCGGGGGCGGGGGAACACTGAAGCTTTCTTT
TRBV5-1,NA,TRBJ1-6,once,14,CASSLDGPNSPLHF,TGCGCCAGCAGCTTGGACGGACCAAATTCACCCCTCCACTTT
TRBV10-3,TRBD1,TRBJ1-4,NA,16,CAISEYPGQLNEKLFF,TGTGCCATCAGTGAGTATCCGGGACAGCTGAATGAAAAACTGTTTTTT